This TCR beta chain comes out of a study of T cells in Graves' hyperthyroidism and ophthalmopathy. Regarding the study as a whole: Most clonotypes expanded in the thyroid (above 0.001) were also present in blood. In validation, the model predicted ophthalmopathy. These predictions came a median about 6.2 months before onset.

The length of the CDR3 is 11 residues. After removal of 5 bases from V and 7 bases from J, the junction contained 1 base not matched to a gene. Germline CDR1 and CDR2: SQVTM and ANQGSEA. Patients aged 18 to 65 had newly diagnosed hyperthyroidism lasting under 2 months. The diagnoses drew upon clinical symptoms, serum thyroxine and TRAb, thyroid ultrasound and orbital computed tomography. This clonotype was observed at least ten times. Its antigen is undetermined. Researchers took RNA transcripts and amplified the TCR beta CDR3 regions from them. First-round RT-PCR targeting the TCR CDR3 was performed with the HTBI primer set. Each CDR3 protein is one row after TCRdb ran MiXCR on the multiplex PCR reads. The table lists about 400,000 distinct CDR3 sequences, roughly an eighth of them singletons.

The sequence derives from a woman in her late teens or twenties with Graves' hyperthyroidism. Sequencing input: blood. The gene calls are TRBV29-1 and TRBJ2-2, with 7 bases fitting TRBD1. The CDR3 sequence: CSVSGGGELFF. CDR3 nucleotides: TGCAGCGTTTCAGGGGGCGGGGAGCTGTTTTTT.